This T cell receptor beta chain was captured in a study of shared clonotypes between healthy human individuals. About the study: A couple of women and three men aged 18 to 49 made up the donors.

Measured with immunoSEQ multiplex PCR; TCRdb has only the in-frame clones, and not every one. The sample comprises some 500,000 clones, roughly 85% of which are singletons, and about 12% rests with the top ten. The donors, healthy adults who were HIV-negative, had experienced no recent acute infections or vaccinations. Those who donated, Caucasian adults without exception, all lived in Nashville, Tennessee. The CDR3 is 14 residues long. Germline CDR1 SGHNT, CDR2 YYREEE (reference sequence). V was pared by 2 bases and J by 6 bases, with 14 bases between. In this sample, this clone turned up a few times.

This chain joins TRBV5-4 and TRBJ1-2, with D possibly matching TRBD1 (6 bases). Material: PBMCs. The receptor was isolated from a woman aged 40 to 55 in good health. Some clones in this sample may be carry-over from other donors' samples. The CDR3 here is CASSFWGAAHGYTF. The CDR3 DNA follows: TGTGCCAGCAGCTTCTGGGGGGCGGCCCATGGCTACACCTTC.